Described below is a single TCR beta chain sequence and its context. In the library, individual cDNA molecules carried attached unique molecular identifiers. A single record per CDR3 protein comes from TCRdb applying MiXCR to the 5' RACE reads. Among 70,000 or so distinct CDR3 sequences, roughly an eighth were seen once, and the ten largest hold about 1.6%. This entry belongs to a study of early T cells in non-severe SARS-CoV-2 infection. At the level of the study: Chains were not paired, and sequencing was done on bulk RNA from unsorted whole blood.

CDR1 MNHEY and CDR2 SVGAGI come from the germline V gene. The CDR3 is 16 residues long. The J segment lost 5 bases and the V segment lost 5 bases, leaving 9 bases of the junction unmatched. This receptor was taken from an adult who was a healthcare worker with PCR-confirmed SARS-CoV-2 infection or an uninfected control (not recorded which). Sequencing used whole blood. The rearrangement links TRBV6-5 to TRBJ2-5, with 12 bases fitting TRBD2. The CDR3 loop is CASSRLLAGGGETQYF. CDR3 nucleotide sequence: TGTGCCAGCAGTCGGCTACTAGCGGGGGGAGGTGAGACCCAGTACTTC.